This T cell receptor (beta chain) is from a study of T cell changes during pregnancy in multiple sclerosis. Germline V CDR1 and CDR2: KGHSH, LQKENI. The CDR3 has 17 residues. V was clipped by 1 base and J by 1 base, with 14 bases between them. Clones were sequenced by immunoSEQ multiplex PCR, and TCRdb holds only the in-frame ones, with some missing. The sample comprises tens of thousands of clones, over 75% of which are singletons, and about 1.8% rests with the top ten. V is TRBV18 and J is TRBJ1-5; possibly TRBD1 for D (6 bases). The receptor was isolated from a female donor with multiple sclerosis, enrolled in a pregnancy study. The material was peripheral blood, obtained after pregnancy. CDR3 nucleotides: TGTGCCAGCTCACCACTGGCGGTACAGGGCAGCAATCAGCCCCAGCATTTT. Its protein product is CASSPLAVQGSNQPQHF. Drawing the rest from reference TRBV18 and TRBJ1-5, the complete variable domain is NAGVMQNPRHLVRRRGQEARLRCSPMKGHSHVYWYRQLPEEGLKFMVYLQKENIIDESGMPKERFSAEFPKEGPSILRIQQVVRGDSAAYFCASSPLAVQGSNQPQHFGDGTRLSIL.